Presented here are 29 T cell receptor beta chains from one specimen sequenced in a study of blood T cell repertoires in COVID-19. Repertoires were generated with immunoSEQ multiplex PCR, while TCRdb's copy carries only in-frame clones and drops some. There are over 35,000 clones in the sample; roughly 92% occur only once, and 9.2% lies in the top ten. Sequencing used peripheral blood. All receptors derive from a man aged 45-65 years with active COVID-19.

V is TRBV27 and J is TRBJ1-5; 7 nucleotides agree with TRBD1. Trimming took 5 bases from V and 7 from J; bases not matched to a gene: 11. The germline CDR1 and CDR2 sequences are MNHEY and SMNVEV (reference sequence). CDR3 length: 15 amino acids. CDR3 nucleotide sequence: TGTGCCAGCAGTCCCGGGACAGCCAGGGTCCAGCCCCAGCATTTT. This sequence encodes CASSPGTARVQPQHF.

This clone has only one observation. The CDR3 here is CASSERGPAFF. CDR3 in DNA: TGTGCCAGCAGCGAAAGAGGGCCAGCTTTCTTT. V usage is TRBV2 and J usage is TRBJ1-1; no reliable D call. The germline V gene encodes CDR1 SNHLY and CDR2 FYNNEI. The CDR3 is made up of 11 amino acids. V lost 6 bases and J lost 10, with 12 bases in between.

The chain uses TRBV2 and TRBJ1-1; D is perhaps TRBD1 (6 bases). This CDR3 region has 13 residues. CDR1 and CDR2 (germline): SNHLY, FYNNEI. V lost 10 bases to trimming and J lost 0 bases, with 12 bases between them. CDR3 protein: CATRTEMNTEAFF. CDR3 nucleotide sequence: TGTGCCACCCGGACAGAGATGAACACTGAAGCTTTCTTT. Looking up the rest from reference TRBV2 and TRBJ1-1 gives the full variable domain: EPEVTQTPSHQVTQMGQEVILRCVPISNHLYFYWYRQILGQKVEFLVSFYNNEISEKSEIFDDQFSVERPDGSNFTLKIRSTKLEDSAMYFCATRTEMNTEAFFGQGTRLTVV.

V and J are TRBV28 and TRBJ1-3, with D hard to call. The CDR3 has 14 amino acids. Germline lookup yields CDR1 MDHEN and CDR2 SYDVKM. V lost 6 bases to trimming and J lost 0 bases, with 9 bases between them. The CDR3 here is CASSLPGSGNTIYF. CDR3 nucleotides: TGTGCCAGCAGCCTCCCCGGCTCTGGAAACACCATATATTTT.

This clone occurred once. This sequence joins TRBV19 and TRBJ2-4, with D perhaps TRBD2 (6 bases). CDR1 and CDR2 (germline): LNHDA, SQIVND (reference sequence). The CDR3 consists of 17 residues. With 3 bases removed from V and 0 bases from J, the gap between germline ends came to 15 bases. CDR3 bases: TGTGCCAGTAGTATCGGGGGATACGGACTAGCCAAAAACATTCAGTACTTC. It codes for CASSIGGYGLAKNIQYF.

CDR3 nucleotides: TGTGCCAGCAGCTTAGTCCAGGGGGCGCGGAGCACAGATACGCAGTATTTT. It specifies CASSLVQGARSTDTQYF. This chain joins TRBV7-2 and TRBJ2-3, with TRBD1 identical over 8 bases. Germline V gene sequence: CDR1 SGHTA, CDR2 FQGNSA. V lost 1 base, J lost 0 bases, and 6 bases stayed unmatched. The CDR3 has 17 amino acids.

This chain uses TRBV9 with TRBJ1-1, with D unclear. CDR3 length: 13 amino acids. Trimming removed 4 bases at V and 3 bases at J, with 10 bases between. Germline-derived CDR1 and CDR2 are SGDLS and YYNGEE. CDR3 DNA sequence: TGTGCCAGCAGCCGACTTCGAGACACTGAAGCTTTCTTT. It translates to CASSRLRDTEAFF.

The V and J genes are TRBV20-1 and TRBJ1-1; perhaps TRBD1 as D (5 bases). Germline-derived CDR1 and CDR2 are DFQATT and SNEGSKA (reference sequence). This CDR3 region has 10 residues. The DNA of the CDR3 is TGCAGGACAGTGAACACTGAAGCTTTCTTT. Its protein is CRTVNTEAFF.

This chain joins TRBV19 and TRBJ2-2, with TRBD1 identical over 10 bases. Trimming at V came to 2 bases and at J to 6 bases, leaving 3 bases not matched to a gene. This CDR3 contains 15 residues. Looked up from germline, CDR1 is LNHDA and CDR2 is SQIVND (reference sequence). This chain's CDR3 is CASSITGTGAGELFF. The CDR3, as DNA: TGTGCCAGTAGTATAACCGGGACAGGGGCCGGGGAGCTGTTTTTT. The variable domain in full, with the rest retrieved from reference TRBV19 and TRBJ2-2, is DGGITQSPKYLFRKEGQNVTLSCEQNLNHDAMYWYRQDPGQGLRLIYYSQIVNDFQKGDIAEGYSVSREKKESFPLTVTSAQKNPTAFYLCASSITGTGAGELFFGEGSRLTVL.

This clone appeared a few times. This CDR3 is CASSQGTPLAGTYNEQFF. CDR3 nucleotides: TGTGCCAGCAGCCAAGGTACTCCACTAGCGGGGACCTACAATGAGCAGTTCTTC. The chain joins TRBV14 to TRBJ2-1; 10 bases map to TRBD2. The J segment lost 2 bases and the V segment lost 1 base, leaving 8 bases of the junction unmatched. Germline loops: CDR1 SGHDN, CDR2 FVKESK. The CDR3 is made up of 18 amino acids.

This clone is a singleton in its sample. The rearrangement uses TRBV2 and TRBJ2-7; 12 bases fit TRBD1. Germline CDR1 reads SNHLY; CDR2 reads FYNNEI. There are 14 residues in the CDR3. V shed 5 bases, J shed 6 bases, and the junction held 5 bases outside the gene matches. Here the CDR3 DNA reads TGTGCCAGCAGTCCCGGGACAGGGGGCTTCGAGCAGTACTTC. Translating gives CASSPGTGGFEQYF.

The chain links TRBV12-3 or TRBV12-4 to TRBJ1-1; 7 bases line up with TRBD1. This CDR3 region has 13 residues. The V segment lost 7 bases and the J segment 3 bases; nucleotides outside the gene matches: 5. The CDR3 bases are TGTGCCAGCACCTTTACAGGGGACACTGAAGCTTTCTTT. It encodes CASTFTGDTEAFF.

The chain is built from TRBV5-8 and TRBJ2-7; D remains ambiguous. The CDR3 length is 11 residues. V shed 4 bases and J shed 3 bases, with 5 bases lying between them. CDR1 and CDR2 from the germline V gene are SGHTS and YDEGEE. CDR3 amino acids: CASSLVYEQYF. CDR3 coding DNA: TGTGCCAGCAGCCTCGTCTACGAGCAGTACTTC.

The genes are TRBV15 and TRBJ1-1; D is unresolved. Germline loops: CDR1 LNHNV, CDR2 YYDKDF (reference sequence). CDR3 size: 13 residues. Trimming left V 0 bases short and J 10 bases short, with 12 bases between. Written as DNA, the CDR3 is TGTGCCACCAGCAGAGATCTGGGGAGTAGAGCTTTCTTT. Translating it yields CATSRDLGSRAFF.

The chain couples TRBV5-6 to TRBJ2-1, with D possibly being TRBD1 (5 bases). The CDR3 runs to 13 residues. Germline CDR1 and CDR2: SGHDT and YYEEEE. The germline V and J ends were trimmed by 4 bases and 9 bases, with 14 bases remaining between them. Here the CDR3 reads CASSARRTSEQFF. The DNA for the CDR3 is TGTGCCAGCAGCGCTCGACGGACATCTGAGCAGTTCTTC.

The chain recombines TRBV19 with TRBJ2-3; 11 nucleotides match TRBD2. V dropped 10 bases and J dropped 3; count of bases not matched to a gene: 15. From germline, CDR1 is LNHDA and CDR2 SQIVND (reference sequence). CDR3 length: 17 residues. CDR3 protein: CATSRSGTSGSTDTQYF. CDR3 nucleotides: TGTGCCACCTCAAGGTCGGGTACTAGCGGGAGTACAGATACGCAGTATTTT.

This chain joins TRBV7-8 and TRBJ2-1, with D uncertain. Germline V gene lookup returns CDR1 SGHVS and CDR2 FQNEAQ. With 3 bases removed from V and 4 bases from J, the gap between germline ends came to 16 bases. This CDR3 comprises 16 residues. For the CDR3, the DNA is TGTGCCAGCAGCTTCTCGATTTGGCAGGCGTACAATGAGCAGTTCTTC. This codes for CASSFSIWQAYNEQFF.

The rearrangement joins TRBV5-4 to TRBJ2-2; 10 bases are shared with TRBD2. Trimming took 4 bases from V and 0 from J; bases not matched to a gene: 3. This CDR3 has 16 amino acids. CDR1 is SGHNT, CDR2 YYREEE, per germline (reference sequence). The CDR3 here is CASSKTSGSNTGELFF. In DNA form, the CDR3 reads TGTGCCAGCAGCAAGACTAGCGGGTCGAACACCGGGGAGCTGTTTTTT.

This clone has only one observation. The J gene is TRBJ1-1, the V gene TRBV6-4; TRBD1 matches at 9 bases. This CDR3 has 16 residues. V gave up 4 bases and J gave up 0 bases; unmatched junction bases: 6. Per germline, CDR1 MRHNA and CDR2 SNTAGT. The CDR3 protein is CASSAGTGLVNTEAFF. The CDR3 DNA reads as TGTGCCAGCAGTGCCGGGACAGGGTTGGTGAACACTGAAGCTTTCTTT.

The chain uses TRBV5-8 and TRBJ1-1, with D unresolved. Per the germline V gene, CDR1 is SGHTS and CDR2 is YDEGEE. V dropped 0 bases and J dropped 4 bases, with 10 bases sitting between them. The CDR3 is 14 residues long. The chain's CDR3 is CASSLVVTGTEAFF. In nucleotides, the CDR3 is TGTGCCAGCAGCTTGGTCGTAACGGGCACTGAAGCTTTCTTT.

This clone was seen once. The V call is TRBV28, the J call TRBJ2-5; weak D call: TRBD1 (6 bases). The CDR3 totals 16 residues. The V end was cut by 3 bases, the J end by 5 bases, with 19 bases between. The germline V gene has CDR1 MDHEN and CDR2 SYDVKM. The CDR3 bases are TGTGCCAGCAGTTTCGGGGTTGTTAACGACAGGGAGACCCAGTACTTC. This gives the protein CASSFGVVNDRETQYF.

The rearrangement links TRBV10-1 to TRBJ1-1, with D hard to call. The CDR3 is made up of 16 amino acids. The V end lost 4 bases, the J end lost 3 bases, and 18 bases lay between the germline ends. CDR1 WNHNN and CDR2 SYGVQD come from the germline V gene (reference sequence). CDR3 nucleotide sequence: TGCGCCAGCAGTGGTTCTGTAGGGCTCGGGGACACTGAAGCTTTCTTT. As protein: CASSGSVGLGDTEAFF.

The chain links TRBV3-1 (or the pseudogene TRBV3-2) to TRBJ2-5, with TRBD2 matching 9 bases. The ends lost 7 bases at V and 5 bases at J; junction bases unmatched: 17. CDR3 length: 17 amino acids. CDR1 and CDR2 from the germline V gene are LGHDT and YNNKEL (reference sequence). This CDR3 is CASIPTRAGGPWETQYF. CDR3 DNA sequence: TGTGCCAGCATCCCGACACGGGCGGGAGGGCCTTGGGAGACCCAGTACTTC.

This clone is a singleton in its sample. The chain employs TRBV19 and TRBJ2-2, with TRBD2 identical over 12 bases. V lost 7 bases and J lost 2; bases outside the gene matches: 14. CDR1 and CDR2 from the germline V gene are LNHDA and SQIVND (reference sequence). The CDR3 is 19 amino acids. The CDR3 region has the DNA TGTGCCAGTACCCCGGGACTAGCGGGTTTAGGGGCAAACACCGGGGAGCTGTTTTTT. Amino acids: CASTPGLAGLGANTGELFF.

The genes are TRBV2 and TRBJ2-7, with D uncertain. The CDR3 runs 12 residues. The germline V and J ends were trimmed by 3 bases and 0 bases, with 3 bases remaining between them. In germline, CDR1 is SNHLY, CDR2 FYNNEI. The CDR3 spells CASSESSYEQYF. In DNA, the CDR3 is TGTGCCAGCAGTGAGAGCTCCTACGAGCAGTACTTC.

In nucleotides, the CDR3 is TGTGCCAGCAGCCAAGTTGGGGCCGAGCAGTACTTC. Amino acids: CASSQVGAEQYF. This sequence joins TRBV3-1 (or the pseudogene TRBV3-2) and TRBJ2-7, with D perhaps matching TRBD1 (5 bases). The CDR3 sequence is 12 residues long. The germline gives CDR1 LGHDT, CDR2 YNNKEL (reference sequence). The ends were cut back, 1 base at V and 6 bases at J, with 7 bases in the middle.

This sequence joins TRBV4-2 and TRBJ1-2, with TRBD1 identical over 9 bases. The CDR3 totals 17 residues. Germline values: CDR1 LGHNA, CDR2 YNFKEQ. V trimming: 3 bases; J trimming: 4 bases; junction bases outside the gene matches: 12. Here the CDR3 reads CASSQRAGTGSGYGYTF. The CDR3 DNA reads as TGTGCCAGCAGCCAGAGGGCCGGGACAGGGTCCGGCTATGGCTACACCTTC.

J is TRBJ2-3 and V is TRBV7-2; tentatively, D is TRBD1 (6 bases). This CDR3 contains 14 residues. The germline V and J ends were trimmed by 5 bases and 0 bases, with 9 bases remaining between them. Germline CDR1 is SGHTA and CDR2 is FQGNSA. The CDR3 nucleotides are TGTGCCAGCAGCCCCGGGACAAGCACAGATACGCAGTATTTT. Its protein is CASSPGTSTDTQYF.

This chain links TRBV5-6 with TRBJ2-5, with a tentative D call TRBD1 (5 bases). Deletions cut 0 bases from V and 4 bases from J, with 10 bases between. Germline CDR1 is SGHDT and CDR2 is YYEEEE. This CDR3 region has 14 residues. CDR3 nucleotide sequence: TGTGCCAGCAGCTTGGGGGCAGGGCGAGAGACCCAGTACTTC. Residues: CASSLGAGRETQYF.